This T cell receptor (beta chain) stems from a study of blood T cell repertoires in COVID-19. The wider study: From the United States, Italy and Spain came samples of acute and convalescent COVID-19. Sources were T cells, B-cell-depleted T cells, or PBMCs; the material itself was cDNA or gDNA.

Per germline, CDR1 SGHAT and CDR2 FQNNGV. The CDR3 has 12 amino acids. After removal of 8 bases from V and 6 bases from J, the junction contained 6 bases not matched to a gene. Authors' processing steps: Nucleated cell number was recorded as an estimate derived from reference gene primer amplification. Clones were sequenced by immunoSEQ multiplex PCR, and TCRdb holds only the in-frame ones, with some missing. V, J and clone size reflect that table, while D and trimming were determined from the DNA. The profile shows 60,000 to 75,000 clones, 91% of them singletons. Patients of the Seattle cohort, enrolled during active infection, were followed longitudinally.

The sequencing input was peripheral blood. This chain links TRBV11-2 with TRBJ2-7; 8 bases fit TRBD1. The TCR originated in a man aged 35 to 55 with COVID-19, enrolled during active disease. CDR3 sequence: CASGTGGREQYF. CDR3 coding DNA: TGTGCCAGCGGGACAGGAGGTCGCGAGCAGTACTTC.